Each of the 5 T cell receptor beta chains below was sequenced from the same sample in a study of T-cell memory formation after mild COVID-19. TCRdb redid the calling of the 5' RACE reads with MiXCR, one entry per CDR3 protein. The sample lists approximately 60,000 distinct CDR3 sequences, over 7.5% occurring once. The specimen was PBMCs or a T cell subset sorted from them (not recorded which). Receptor source: a young man who had mild COVID-19 (a few samples of this study predate the infection). Cell type and time point are not known.

The chain couples TRBV2 to TRBJ2-2, with unresolved D. The V end lost 3 bases, the J end lost 1 base, and 12 bases lay between the germline ends. Germline lookup yields CDR1 SNHLY and CDR2 FYNNEI. The CDR3 length is 16 residues. CDR3 sequence reads: CASSEVFVGNTGELFF. The CDR3 DNA reads as TGTGCCAGCAGTGAGGTGTTCGTCGGGAACACCGGGGAGCTGTTTTTT.

This clonotype was seen a few times. The chain couples TRBV29-1 to TRBJ1-5, with 9 bases lining up with TRBD1. Germline CDR1 and CDR2: SQVTM and ANQGSEA. The CDR3 contains 14 residues. Losses at the gene ends were 5 bases for V and 2 bases for J; bases not matched to a gene: 4. CDR3 DNA sequence: TGCAGCGTTAGCACAGGGGGCCGCAATCAGCCCCAGCATTTT. It is translated as CSVSTGGRNQPQHF.

The chain combines TRBV28 with TRBJ1-1; D is unresolved. CDR3 size: 13 residues. CDR1 and CDR2 (germline): MDHEN, SYDVKM. V lost 5 bases to trimming and J lost 5 bases, with 12 bases between them. CDR3 bases: TGTGCCAGCAGTCTCGGACGTCGGACTGAAGCTTTCTTT. Amino acid sequence: CASSLGRRTEAFF.

In this sample, this clonotype turned up a few times. This sequence joins TRBV7-2 and TRBJ1-1; TRBD1 might be the D (5 bases). The germline gives CDR1 SGHTA, CDR2 FQGNSA. CDR3 length equals 14 residues. The V end lost 5 bases, the J end lost 4 bases, and 14 bases lay between the germline ends. The chain's CDR3 is CASSEQVVSTEAFF. CDR3 DNA: TGTGCCAGCAGCGAACAGGTTGTAAGCACTGAAGCTTTCTTT.

This chain connects TRBV7-2 to TRBJ1-6, with 9 bases identical to TRBD1. The CDR3 spans 17 residues. In germline, CDR1 is SGHTA, CDR2 FQGNSA. V lost 0 bases to trimming and J lost 4 bases; unmatched junction nucleotides: 4. The CDR3 sequence: CASSLAFGTGYNSPLHF. The DNA for the CDR3 is TGTGCCAGCAGCTTAGCTTTCGGGACAGGGTATAATTCACCCCTCCACTTT.